This TCR beta chain was profiled in a study of CD8 T cells in ankylosing spondylitis. Study-wide points: Earlier work had already found some motif variants in reactive arthritis synovial fluid and blood.

The CDR3 length is 13 residues. After removal of 7 bases from V and 3 bases from J, the junction contained 6 bases not matched to a gene. CDR1 SQVTM and CDR2 ANQGSEA come from the germline V gene. This clonotype came up many times. Its cognate antigen is unknown. One entry per CDR3 protein results from TCRdb running MiXCR on the 5' RACE reads. The sample records 150,000 to 200,000 distinct CDR3 sequences, approximately 18% being singletons. This TCR was sampled from a male donor under 30 with ankylosing spondylitis or in good health (not recorded which). The sample taken for sequencing was blood, either unsorted or a sorted T cell fraction (not recorded which). This chain joins TRBV29-1 and TRBJ2-3; 8 bases are shared with TRBD2. The CDR3 region has the DNA TGCAGCGAAGCGGGAGTAGGGACAGATACGCAGTATTTT. The encoded protein is CSEAGVGTDTQYF.